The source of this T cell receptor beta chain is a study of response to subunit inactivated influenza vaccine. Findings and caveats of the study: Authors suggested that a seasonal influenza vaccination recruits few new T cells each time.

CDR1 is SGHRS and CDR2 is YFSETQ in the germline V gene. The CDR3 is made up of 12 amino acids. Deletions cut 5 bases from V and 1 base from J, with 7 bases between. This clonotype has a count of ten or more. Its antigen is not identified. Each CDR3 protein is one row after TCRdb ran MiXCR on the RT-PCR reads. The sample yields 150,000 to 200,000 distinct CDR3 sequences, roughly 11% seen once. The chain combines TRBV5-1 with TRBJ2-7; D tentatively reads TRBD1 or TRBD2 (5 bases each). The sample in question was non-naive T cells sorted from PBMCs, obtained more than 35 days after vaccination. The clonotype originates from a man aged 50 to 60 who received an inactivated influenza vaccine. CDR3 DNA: TGCGCCAGCAGGGGGGATTCCTACGAGCAGTACTTC. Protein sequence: CASRGDSYEQYF.